This T cell receptor (beta chain) derives from a study of beta chain features in type 1 diabetes. Whole-study context: The study examined around 99,000,000 sorted cells across all samples.

Germline lookup yields CDR1 SGHRS and CDR2 YFSETQ. The CDR3 has 16 residues. V gave up 2 bases and J gave up 6 bases; unmatched junction bases: 9. This clone occurred a few times. Its antigen is still unknown. Study observations and caveats: Whether HLA type affects TCRB rearrangement stayed undetermined in the present work. Type 1 diabetes patients had TCRB CDR3s that were shorter (moderately but significantly so) in all four CD4+ subsets. PCR may have favored shorter templates equally in patients and controls.

Expressed TCRB transcripts were sequenced because the isolated RNA had all been reverse transcribed beforehand. The average output of naive, central memory and regulatory T cell samples was about 3.57 million reads. This table comes from immunoSEQ multiplex PCR, and its TCRdb copy is limited to in-frame clones, with some not included. The data hold a few hundred thousand clones, with about 14% observed a single time. This clonotype originated in a young woman with type 1 diabetes. The J gene is TRBJ2-1, the V gene TRBV5-1; 9 bases fit TRBD1. The specimen was naive CD4+ T cells from blood. The CDR3 protein is CASSFGLGTGSNEQFF. The CDR3 DNA reads as TGCGCCAGCAGCTTCGGCTTGGGGACAGGGAGCAATGAGCAGTTCTTC. The full variable domain, completed using reference TRBV5-1 and TRBJ2-1, is KAGVTQTPRYLIKTRGQQVTLSCSPISGHRSVSWYQQTPGQGLQFLFEYFSETQRNKGNFPGRFSGRQFSNSRSEMNVSTLELGDSALYLCASSFGLGTGSNEQFFGPGTRLTVL.